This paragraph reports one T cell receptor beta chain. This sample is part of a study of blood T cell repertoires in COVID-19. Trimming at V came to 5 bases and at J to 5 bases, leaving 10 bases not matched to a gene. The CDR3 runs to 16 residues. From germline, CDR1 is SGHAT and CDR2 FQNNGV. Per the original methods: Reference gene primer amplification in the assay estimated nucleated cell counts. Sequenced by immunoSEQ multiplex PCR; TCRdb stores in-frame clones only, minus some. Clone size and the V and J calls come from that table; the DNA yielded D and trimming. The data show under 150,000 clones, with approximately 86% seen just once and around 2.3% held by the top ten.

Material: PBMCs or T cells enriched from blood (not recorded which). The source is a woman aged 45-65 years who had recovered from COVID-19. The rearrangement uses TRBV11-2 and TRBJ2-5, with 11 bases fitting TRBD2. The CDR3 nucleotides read TGTGCCAGCAGCGGTAGCGGGGGGGGCCTATTGGAGACCCAGTACTTC. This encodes CASSGSGGGLLETQYF. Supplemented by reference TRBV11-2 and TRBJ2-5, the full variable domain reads EAGVAQSPRYKIIEKRQSVAFWCNPISGHATLYWYQQILGQGPKLLIQFQNNGVVDDSQLPKDRFSAERLKGVDSTLKIQPAKLEDSAVYLCASSGSGGGLLETQYFGPGTRLLVL.